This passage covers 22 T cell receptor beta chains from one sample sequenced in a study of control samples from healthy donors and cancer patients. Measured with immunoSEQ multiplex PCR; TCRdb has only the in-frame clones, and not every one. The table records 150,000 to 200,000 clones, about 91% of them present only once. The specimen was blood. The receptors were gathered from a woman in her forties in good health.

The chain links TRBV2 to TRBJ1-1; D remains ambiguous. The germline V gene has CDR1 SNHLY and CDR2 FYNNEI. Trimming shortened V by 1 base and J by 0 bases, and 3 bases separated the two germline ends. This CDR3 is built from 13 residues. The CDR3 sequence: CASSEELNTEAFF. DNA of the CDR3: TGTGCCAGCAGTGAAGAGTTGAACACTGAAGCTTTCTTT.

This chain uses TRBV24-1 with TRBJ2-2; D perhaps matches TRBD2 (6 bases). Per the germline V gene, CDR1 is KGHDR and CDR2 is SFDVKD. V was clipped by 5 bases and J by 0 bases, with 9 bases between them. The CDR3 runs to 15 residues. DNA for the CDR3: TGTGCCACCAGTGGGGGAGGACCGAACACCGGGGAGCTGTTTTTT. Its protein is CATSGGGPNTGELFF.

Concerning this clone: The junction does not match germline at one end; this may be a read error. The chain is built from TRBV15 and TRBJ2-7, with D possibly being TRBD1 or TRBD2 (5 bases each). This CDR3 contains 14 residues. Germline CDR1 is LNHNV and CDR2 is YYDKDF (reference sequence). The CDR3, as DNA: TGTGCCACCAGCTACCGGGGCGGAACCTACAAGCAGTACTTC. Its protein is CATSYRGGTYKQYF.

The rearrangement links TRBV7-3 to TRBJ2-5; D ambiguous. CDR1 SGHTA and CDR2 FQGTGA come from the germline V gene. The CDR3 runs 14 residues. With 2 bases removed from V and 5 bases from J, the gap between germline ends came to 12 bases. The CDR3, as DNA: TGTGCCAGCAGCTTAGTCCGAGCTGGGGAGACCCAGTACTTC. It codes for CASSLVRAGETQYF.

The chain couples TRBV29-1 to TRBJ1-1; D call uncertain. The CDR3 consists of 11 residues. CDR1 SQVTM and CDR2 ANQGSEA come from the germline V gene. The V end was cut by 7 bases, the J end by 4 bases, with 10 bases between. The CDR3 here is CSAAEGTEAFF. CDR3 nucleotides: TGCAGCGCAGCGGAGGGCACTGAAGCTTTCTTT.

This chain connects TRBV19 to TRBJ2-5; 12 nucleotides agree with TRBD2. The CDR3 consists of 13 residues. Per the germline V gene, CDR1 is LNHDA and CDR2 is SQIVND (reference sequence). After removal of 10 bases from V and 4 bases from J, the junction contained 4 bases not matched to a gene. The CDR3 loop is CATSGGAGETQYF. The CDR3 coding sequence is TGTGCCACTAGCGGGGGGGCCGGAGAGACCCAGTACTTC. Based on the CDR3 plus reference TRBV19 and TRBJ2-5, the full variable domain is DGGITQSPKYLFRKEGQNVTLSCEQNLNHDAMYWYRQDPGQGLRLIYYSQIVNDFQKGDIAEGYSVSREKKESFPLTVTSAQKNPTAFYLCATSGGAGETQYFGPGTRLLVL.

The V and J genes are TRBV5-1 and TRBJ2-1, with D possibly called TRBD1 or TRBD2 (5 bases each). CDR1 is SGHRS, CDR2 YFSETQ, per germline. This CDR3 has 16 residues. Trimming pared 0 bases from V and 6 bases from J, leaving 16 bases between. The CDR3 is CASSLGGSTGFNEQFF. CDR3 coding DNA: TGCGCCAGCAGCTTGGGGGGGTCCACTGGTTTCAATGAGCAGTTCTTC.

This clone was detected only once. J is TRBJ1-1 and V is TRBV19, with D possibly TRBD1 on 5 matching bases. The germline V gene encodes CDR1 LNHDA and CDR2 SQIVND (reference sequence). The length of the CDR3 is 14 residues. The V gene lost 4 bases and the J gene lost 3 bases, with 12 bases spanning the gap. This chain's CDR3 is CASSSRAGDTEAFF. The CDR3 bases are TGTGCCAGTAGTAGCAGGGCCGGAGACACTGAAGCTTTCTTT.

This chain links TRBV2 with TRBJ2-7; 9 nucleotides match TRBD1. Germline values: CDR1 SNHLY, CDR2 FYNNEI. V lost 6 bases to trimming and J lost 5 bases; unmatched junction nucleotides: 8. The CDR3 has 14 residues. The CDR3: CASSGQGTGDEQYF. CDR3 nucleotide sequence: TGTGCCAGCAGCGGACAGGGGACGGGAGACGAGCAGTACTTC.

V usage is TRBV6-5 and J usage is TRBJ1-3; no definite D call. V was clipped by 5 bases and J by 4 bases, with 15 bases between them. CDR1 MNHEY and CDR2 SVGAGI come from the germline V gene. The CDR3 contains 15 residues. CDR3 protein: CASSPPLALGNTIYF. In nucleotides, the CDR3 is TGTGCCAGCAGTCCCCCGTTGGCACTCGGAAACACCATATATTTT.

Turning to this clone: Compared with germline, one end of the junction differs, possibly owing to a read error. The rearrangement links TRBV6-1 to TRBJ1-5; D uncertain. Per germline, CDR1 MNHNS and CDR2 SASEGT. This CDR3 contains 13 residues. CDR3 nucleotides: TGTGCCAGCAGTCAAGCTGCAGGATGGGCCCAGCATTTT. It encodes CASSQAAGWAQHF.

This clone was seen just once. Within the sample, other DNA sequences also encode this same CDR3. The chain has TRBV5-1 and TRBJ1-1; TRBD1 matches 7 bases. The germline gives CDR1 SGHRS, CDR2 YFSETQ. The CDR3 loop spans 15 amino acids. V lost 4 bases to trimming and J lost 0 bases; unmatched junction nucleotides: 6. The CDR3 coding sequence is TGCGCCAGCAGCGAACGACAGGGTCTGAACACTGAAGCTTTCTTT. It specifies CASSERQGLNTEAFF.

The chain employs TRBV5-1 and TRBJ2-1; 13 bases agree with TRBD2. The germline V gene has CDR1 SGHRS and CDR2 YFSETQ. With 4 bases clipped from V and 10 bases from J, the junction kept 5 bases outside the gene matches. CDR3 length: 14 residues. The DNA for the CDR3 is TGCGCCAGCAGCCCAAAGACTAGCGGGGGGGAGCAGTTCTTC. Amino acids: CASSPKTSGGEQFF.

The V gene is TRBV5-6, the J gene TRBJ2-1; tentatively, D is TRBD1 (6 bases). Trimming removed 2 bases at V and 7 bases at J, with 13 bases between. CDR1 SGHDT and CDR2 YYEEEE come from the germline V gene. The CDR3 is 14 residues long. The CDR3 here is CASSFPTGGNEQFF. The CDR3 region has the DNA TGTGCCAGCAGCTTCCCGACAGGTGGAAATGAGCAGTTCTTC.

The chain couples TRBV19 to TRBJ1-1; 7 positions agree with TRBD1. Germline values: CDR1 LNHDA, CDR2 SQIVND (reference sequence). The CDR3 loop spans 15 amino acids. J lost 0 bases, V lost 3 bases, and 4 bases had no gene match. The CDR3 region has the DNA TGTGCCAGTAGTATGTACAGGGGAATGAACACTGAAGCTTTCTTT. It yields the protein CASSMYRGMNTEAFF.

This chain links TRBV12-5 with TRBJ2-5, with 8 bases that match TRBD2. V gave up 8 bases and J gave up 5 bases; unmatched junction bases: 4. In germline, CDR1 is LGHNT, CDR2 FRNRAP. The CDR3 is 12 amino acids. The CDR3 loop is CASSGGRETQYF. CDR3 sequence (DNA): TGTGCTAGTAGCGGGGGTAGGGAGACCCAGTACTTC.

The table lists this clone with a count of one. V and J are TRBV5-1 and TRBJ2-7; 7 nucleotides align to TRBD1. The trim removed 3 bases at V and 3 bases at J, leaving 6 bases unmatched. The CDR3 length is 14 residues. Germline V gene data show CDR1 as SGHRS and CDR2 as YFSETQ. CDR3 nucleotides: TGCGCCAGCAGCTCCGGGACAGCAATCTACGAGCAGTACTTC. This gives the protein CASSSGTAIYEQYF.

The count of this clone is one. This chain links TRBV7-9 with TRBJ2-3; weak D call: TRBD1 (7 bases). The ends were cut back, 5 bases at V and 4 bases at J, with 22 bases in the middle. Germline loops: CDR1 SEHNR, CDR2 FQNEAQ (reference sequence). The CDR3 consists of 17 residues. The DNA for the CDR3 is TGTGCCAGCAGCCCCCGGGAGTGGGACAGTAGGGCAGATACGCAGTATTTT. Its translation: CASSPREWDSRADTQYF.

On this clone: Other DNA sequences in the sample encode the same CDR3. In nucleotides, the CDR3 is TGTGCCAGCAGCTTATGGACAGCGAACACCGGGGAGCTGTTTTTT. It specifies CASSLWTANTGELFF. The J gene is TRBJ2-2, the V gene TRBV7-9; TRBD1 is a possible D gene (6 bases). The V gene lost 2 bases and the J gene lost 0 bases, with 7 bases spanning the gap. The CDR3 length is 15 residues. The germline CDR1 and CDR2 sequences are SEHNR and FQNEAQ (reference sequence).

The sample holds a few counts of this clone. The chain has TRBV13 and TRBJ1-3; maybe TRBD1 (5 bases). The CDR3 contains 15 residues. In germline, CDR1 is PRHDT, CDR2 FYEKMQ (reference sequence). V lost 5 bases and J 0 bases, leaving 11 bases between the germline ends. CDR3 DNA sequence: TGTGCCAGCAGCCAGGGACGGCTCTCTGGAAACACCATATATTTT. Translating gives CASSQGRLSGNTIYF.

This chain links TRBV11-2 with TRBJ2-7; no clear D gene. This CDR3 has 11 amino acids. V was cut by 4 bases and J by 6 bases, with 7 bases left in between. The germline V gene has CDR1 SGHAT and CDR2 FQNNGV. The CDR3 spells CASSSTGEQYF. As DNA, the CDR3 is TGTGCCAGCAGCTCAACGGGCGAGCAGTACTTC.

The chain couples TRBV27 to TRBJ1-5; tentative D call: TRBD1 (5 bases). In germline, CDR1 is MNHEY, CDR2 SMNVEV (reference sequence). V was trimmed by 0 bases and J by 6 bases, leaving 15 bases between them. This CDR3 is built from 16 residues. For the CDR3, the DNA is TGTGCCAGCAGTTTATCGGGAATCGCAGGGTCTCAGCCCCAGCATTTT. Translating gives CASSLSGIAGSQPQHF.